This T cell receptor (beta chain) was sequenced during a study of cytomegalovirus exposure and HLA in healthy donors. 13 Jbeta primers and 60 Vbeta primers were used for the PCR. Data came from immunoSEQ multiplex PCR; TCRdb stores just in-frame clones and leaves some out. Here the sample spans around 65,000 clones, around four fifths being singletons. The clonotype was recovered from a woman aged 25 to 45 in good health and CMV-seronegative. The sequenced sample consisted of PBMCs.

The CDR3, as DNA: TGTGCCAGCAGTGAGACAGGGGGTAGTCAGCCCCAGCATTTT. Protein sequence: CASSETGGSQPQHF. J is TRBJ1-5 and V is TRBV25-1, with 9 bases identical to TRBD1. The CDR3 is made up of 14 amino acids. The V segment lost 3 bases and the J segment 6 bases; nucleotides outside the gene matches: 3. CDR1 is MGHDK, CDR2 SYGVNS, per germline.